The subject of this entry is one TCR beta chain. The sample is drawn from a study of regulatory T cells in long-lasting Graves disease. The V end was cut by 0 bases, the J end by 4 bases, with 16 bases between. This CDR3 is built from 16 residues. Germline lookup yields CDR1 SGDLS and CDR2 YYNGEE. Combining iRepertoire HTBI primers with Arm-PCR of CDR3 regions, the authors built TCR beta libraries. Original handling: Samples collectively showed 62 TRBV and approximately 15 TRBJ segments. TCRdb re-derived calls from the multiplex PCR reads in MiXCR, one entry per CDR3 protein. TCRdb assigned the V and J calls; the authors' analysis was not used. The sample shows 450,000 to 600,000 distinct CDR3 sequences, about a sixth of them seen only once. Time point meaning: newly diagnosed GD, antithyroid drugs for less than 3 months. PBMCs were the source of the RNA used for TCR sequencing. Separately, the same data were catalogued under a study of T cells in Graves' hyperthyroidism and ophthalmopathy. From that report: Graves' hyperthyroidism is called stable when ophthalmopathy does not progress within 18 months. With the HTBI primer set, the TCR CDR3 went through a first round of RT-PCR.

The sample consisted of peripheral blood mononuclear cells (PBMCs), taken at new diagnosis, from a patient treated with antithyroid drugs. This TCR was sampled from a man between 35 and 55 years old with Graves disease. The V call is TRBV9, the J call TRBJ1-1; weak D call: TRBD1 (5 bases). This CDR3 is CASSVGRGSLLTEAFF. The CDR3 DNA reads as TGTGCCAGCAGCGTAGGTAGGGGCTCTCTGCTCACTGAAGCTTTCTTT.